These 11 T cell receptor beta chains came from one sample sequenced in a study of cytotoxic CD8 clonotypes in ibrutinib-treated CLL. Generated by immunoSEQ multiplex PCR, the TCRdb table keeps only in-frame clones and is missing some. This sample has 200,000 to 250,000 clones, with around 70% found just once. The sample consisted of PBMCs, taken after 12 months of ibrutinib treatment. These receptors originate from a human donor with chronic lymphocytic leukemia.

V usage is TRBV7-9 and J usage is TRBJ1-1; D may be TRBD1 (5 bases). The CDR3 runs to 13 residues. Trimming removed 7 bases from V and 4 bases from J, with 13 bases in between. The germline V gene has CDR1 SEHNR and CDR2 FQNEAQ (reference sequence). This chain's CDR3 is CASTPPGPTEAFF. The CDR3 region has the DNA TGTGCCAGCACCCCTCCAGGGCCCACTGAAGCTTTCTTT.

This clone was counted between two and nine times. The chain couples TRBV28 to TRBJ1-1, with a weak D call TRBD1 (5 bases). The germline V gene has CDR1 MDHEN and CDR2 SYDVKM. The germline V and J ends were trimmed by 5 bases and 0 bases, with 13 bases remaining between them. The CDR3 spans 15 residues. CDR3: CASSIRTPMNTEAFF. DNA of the CDR3: TGTGCCAGCAGTATCCGGACACCGATGAACACTGAAGCTTTCTTT.

The chain combines TRBV7-2 with TRBJ2-3; D possibly corresponds to TRBD1 (5 bases). The ends were cut back, 7 bases at V and 3 bases at J, with 8 bases in the middle. The germline V gene has CDR1 SGHTA and CDR2 FQGNSA. The CDR3 spans 12 residues. CDR3 amino acids: CASKSGTDTQYF. In nucleotides, the CDR3 is TGTGCCAGCAAGTCAGGGACAGATACGCAGTATTTT.

The V and J genes are TRBV19 and TRBJ1-1; 8 bases align to TRBD1. Germline-derived CDR1 and CDR2 are LNHDA and SQIVND (reference sequence). With V trimmed by 8 bases and J by 4 bases, 9 bases remained unmatched. This CDR3 has 14 residues. The CDR3 loop reads CASQAGGDSTEAFF. The DNA for the CDR3 is TGTGCCAGTCAGGCAGGGGGCGATAGCACTGAAGCTTTCTTT.

The chain carries TRBV5-1 and TRBJ1-1; D is perhaps TRBD1 (5 bases). The CDR3 runs 14 residues. V was clipped by 4 bases and J by 0 bases, with 10 bases between them. The germline CDR1 and CDR2 sequences are SGHRS and YFSETQ. The CDR3 region is CASSGTGVNTEAFF. The CDR3 region has the DNA TGCGCCAGCAGCGGGACGGGCGTGAACACTGAAGCTTTCTTT.

The sample holds a few counts of this clone. The chain recombines TRBV7-9 with TRBJ2-7; perhaps D is TRBD1 or TRBD2 (5 bases each). Germline V gene lookup returns CDR1 SEHNR and CDR2 FQNEAQ (reference sequence). The CDR3 consists of 11 residues. Trimming left V 5 bases short and J 5 bases short, with 7 bases between. The chain's CDR3 is CASSRGHEQYF. The CDR3 DNA reads TGTGCCAGCAGCCGGGGCCACGAGCAGTACTTC. The whole variable domain, remainder taken from reference TRBV7-9 and TRBJ2-7, is DTGVSQNPRHKITKRGQNVTFRCDPISEHNRLYWYRQTLGQGPEFLTYFQNEAQLEKSRLLSDRFSAERPKGSFSTLEIQRTEQGDSAMYLCASSRGHEQYFGPGTRLTVT.

The genes are TRBV7-2 and TRBJ2-7; 11 bases match TRBD2. From germline, CDR1 is SGHTA and CDR2 FQGNSA. This CDR3 comprises 14 residues. J was trimmed by 6 bases and V by 6 bases; bases with no gene match: 7. CDR3 bases: TGTGCCAGCAGTCCAACCGGGACTAGCGGCGAGCAGTACTTC. Its protein product is CASSPTGTSGEQYF. Using reference TRBV7-2 and TRBJ2-7 for the parts outside the CDR3, the full variable domain is GAGVSQSPSNKVTEKGKDVELRCDPISGHTALYWYRQSLGQGLEFLIYFQGNSAPDKSGLPSDRFSAERTGGSVSTLTIQRTQQEDSAVYLCASSPTGTSGEQYFGPGTRLTVT.

V usage is TRBV30 and J usage is TRBJ1-5, with D uncertain. The V gene's germline CDR1 is GTSNPN and CDR2 SVGIG (reference sequence). The CDR3 has 15 amino acids. Between the trimmed V and J ends, which lost 2 bases and 7 bases, there was a span of 18 bases. CDR3 coding DNA: TGTGCCTGGAGTTCCCACTCCGTCGGAAGCCAGCCCCAGCATTTT. Translated, it gives CAWSSHSVGSQPQHF.

The rearrangement uses TRBV30 and TRBJ2-5; D is possibly TRBD1 (6 bases). Germline lookup yields CDR1 GTSNPN and CDR2 SVGIG (reference sequence). The CDR3 spans 13 residues. The germline V and J ends were trimmed by 1 base and 3 bases, with 9 bases remaining between them. CDR3 sequence: CAWSADRKETQYF. CDR3 nucleotide sequence: TGTGCCTGGAGTGCGGACAGAAAAGAGACCCAGTACTTC. Variable domain in full (rest from reference TRBV30 and TRBJ2-5): SQTIHQWPATLVQPVGSPLSLECTVEGTSNPNLYWYRQAAGRGLQLLFYSVGIGQISSEVPQNLSASRPQDRQFILSSKKLLLSDSGFYLCAWSADRKETQYFGPGTRLLVL.

This clone appeared a few times. The rearrangement joins TRBV5-6 to TRBJ2-7; 8 bases are shared with TRBD2. This CDR3 comprises 16 residues. V was clipped by 1 base and J by 6 bases; unmatched bases: 12. CDR1 SGHDT and CDR2 YYEEEE come from the germline V gene. CDR3 DNA: TGTGCCAGCAGCTTGTCCTTCCGCAGCGGGAGCATCGAGCAGTACTTC. Translating it yields CASSLSFRSGSIEQYF.

The chain combines TRBV9 with TRBJ1-6; TRBD1 aligns across 9 bases. The CDR3 has 16 residues. Germline CDR1 and CDR2: SGDLS and YYNGEE. V lost 4 bases and J lost 7; bases outside the gene matches: 9. CDR3 amino acids: CASSPQQGARNSPLHF. In DNA form, the CDR3 reads TGTGCCAGCAGCCCTCAACAGGGGGCGCGGAATTCACCCCTCCACTTT.